This is a list of T cell receptor beta chains from one sample in a study of shared clonotypes between healthy human individuals. Profiling relied on immunoSEQ multiplex PCR, and the TCRdb table lists in-frame clones only, not all of them. The profile covers 2 million to 2.5 million clones, with 93% appearing a single time and 0.35% to 0.45% taken by the ten largest. Sequencing was performed on naive CD4+ T cells from PBMCs. The origin of the receptors is a man aged 18 to 30 in good health. Some clones in this sample may be carry-over from other donors' samples. CDR3s include the opening cysteine and the closing phenylalanine or tryptophan. The order of the fields is D gene, V gene, J gene, clone size, CDR3 DNA, CDR3 protein. A D gene is named only where the DNA matches it firmly. A clone size is listed for some rows: how often the clone was seen (once, few, many), or a class if it is expanded.

D gene: NA; V gene: TRBV25-1; J gene: TRBJ1-1; clone size: NA; CDR3 DNA: TGTGCCAGCAGTGAATACTTTACCGGGCCCAAGAACACTGAAGCTTTCTTT; CDR3 protein: CASSEYFTGPKNTEAFF
D gene: TRBD1; V gene: TRBV29-1; J gene: TRBJ1-1; clone size: NA; CDR3 DNA: TGCAGCGCTAAAGGCGTACAGGGGGGGAACACTGAAGCTTTCTTT; CDR3 protein: CSAKGVQGGNTEAFF
D gene: NA; V gene: TRBV6-6; J gene: TRBJ1-1; clone size: NA; CDR3 DNA: TGTGCCAGCAGTCCGCTACGCGGGGGGAACACTGAAGCTTTCTTT; CDR3 protein: CASSPLRGGNTEAFF
D gene: NA; V gene: TRBV11-3; J gene: TRBJ2-6; clone size: NA; CDR3 DNA: TGTGCCAGCAGCCCGTCGCACGGCTCTGGGGCCAACGTCCTGACTTTC; CDR3 protein: CASSPSHGSGANVLTF
D gene: NA; V gene: TRBV9; J gene: TRBJ2-3; clone size: NA; CDR3 DNA: TGTGCCAGCAGTTTGGCCGGGAGCACAGATACGCAGTATTTT; CDR3 protein: CASSLAGSTDTQYF
D gene: TRBD2; V gene: TRBV30; J gene: TRBJ2-1; clone size: NA; CDR3 DNA: TGTGCCTGGAGTGTAGGGCTAGCGGGAGCGAATGAGCAGTTCTTC; CDR3 protein: CAWSVGLAGANEQFF
D gene: NA; V gene: TRBV25-1; J gene: TRBJ2-3; clone size: NA; CDR3 DNA: TGTGCCAGCAGCCGGGACCCCCCTGGGGATACGCAGTATTTT; CDR3 protein: CASSRDPPGDTQYF
D gene: TRBD1; V gene: TRBV19; J gene: TRBJ1-5; clone size: NA; CDR3 DNA: TGTGCCAGTAGTACTACAGGGGGCGGAGGTCAGCCCCAGCATTTT; CDR3 protein: CASSTTGGGGQPQHF
D gene: NA; V gene: TRBV19; J gene: TRBJ1-1; clone size: NA; CDR3 DNA: TGTGCCAGTAGTTTCGGCAGGCCGAACACTGAAGCTTTCTTT; CDR3 protein: CASSFGRPNTEAFF
D gene: NA; V gene: TRBV4-2; J gene: TRBJ2-1; clone size: NA; CDR3 DNA: TGTGCCAGCAGCATCCCGGGGACTCCCAATGAGCAGTTCTTC; CDR3 protein: CASSIPGTPNEQFF
D gene: NA; V gene: TRBV28; J gene: TRBJ2-5; clone size: NA; CDR3 DNA: TGTGCCAGCAACAGTATTAGGATCTACACGGCCCGAGAGACCCAGTACTTC; CDR3 protein: CASNSIRIYTARETQYF
D gene: NA; V gene: TRBV7-8; J gene: TRBJ2-1; clone size: NA; CDR3 DNA: TGTGCCAGCAGCCCTCAGGACATTAGATACAATGAGCAGTTCTTC; CDR3 protein: CASSPQDIRYNEQFF
D gene: NA; V gene: TRBV2; J gene: TRBJ1-5; clone size: few; CDR3 DNA: TGTGCCAGCAGTTCCGGACAGACAATCAGCCCCCAGCATTTT; CDR3 protein: CASSSGQTISPQHF
D gene: TRBD2; V gene: TRBV5-4; J gene: TRBJ2-7; clone size: NA; CDR3 DNA: TGTGCCAGCAGCCCCGGGACTAGCAAGGGGAGAGAGCAGTACTTC; CDR3 protein: CASSPGTSKGREQYF
D gene: NA; V gene: TRBV6-1; J gene: TRBJ2-1; clone size: NA; CDR3 DNA: TGTGCCAGCTACACAGGTTTCAATTACAATGAGCAGTTCTTC; CDR3 protein: CASYTGFNYNEQFF
D gene: TRBD2; V gene: TRBV5-1; J gene: TRBJ2-1; clone size: many; CDR3 DNA: TGCGCCAGCAGCTTGGTGGCTAGCGGGGCCCTTGATGAGCAGTTCTTC; CDR3 protein: CASSLVASGALDEQFF
D gene: NA; V gene: TRBV19; J gene: TRBJ1-1; clone size: NA; CDR3 DNA: TGTGCCAGTAAACTGGCCGCGGACGGTTCGAACACTGAAGCTTTCTTT; CDR3 protein: CASKLAADGSNTEAFF
D gene: NA; V gene: TRBV5-1; J gene: TRBJ1-3; clone size: NA; CDR3 DNA: TGCGCCAGCAGCGGCGGGTCAGGGGAGTTCTCTGGAAACACCATATATTTT; CDR3 protein: CASSGGSGEFSGNTIYF
D gene: NA; V gene: TRBV9; J gene: TRBJ1-5; clone size: few; CDR3 DNA: TGTGCCAGCAGCGAGGGACGGAAAGATCAGCCCCAGCATTTT; CDR3 protein: CASSEGRKDQPQHF
D gene: NA; V gene: TRBV6-6; J gene: TRBJ2-7; clone size: NA; CDR3 DNA: TGTGCCAGCAGCAGGGGATACGAGCAGTACTTC; CDR3 protein: CASSRGYEQYF
D gene: NA; V gene: TRBV28; J gene: TRBJ2-2; clone size: NA; CDR3 DNA: TGTGCCAGCAGGTCTACAGGGAACACCGGGGAGCTGTTTTTT; CDR3 protein: CASRSTGNTGELFF
D gene: NA; V gene: TRBV4-3; J gene: TRBJ2-7; clone size: NA; CDR3 DNA: TGCGCCAGCAGCCAAGATGAGGGTTCAGGCTACGAGCAGTACTTC; CDR3 protein: CASSQDEGSGYEQYF
D gene: NA; V gene: TRBV6-1; J gene: TRBJ1-5; clone size: once; CDR3 DNA: TGTGCCAGCAGTGGTCCCGAGGCGGGCCGGCCTTATAGCAATCAGCCCCAGCATTTT; CDR3 protein: CASSGPEAGRPYSNQPQHF
D gene: TRBD2; V gene: TRBV28; J gene: TRBJ2-7; clone size: NA; CDR3 DNA: TGTGCCAGCATCTCTTCGGGGCTAGCGGGCTACGAGCAGTACTTC; CDR3 protein: CASISSGLAGYEQYF
D gene: NA; V gene: TRBV27; J gene: TRBJ2-5; clone size: NA; CDR3 DNA: TGTGCCAGCAGTTCCACTTCAGGGACGGGGTACCAAGAGACCCAGTACTTC; CDR3 protein: CASSSTSGTGYQETQYF
D gene: NA; V gene: TRBV5-1; J gene: TRBJ1-1; clone size: NA; CDR3 DNA: TGCGCCAGCAGCACCCAGGGGAACACTGAAGCTTTCTTT; CDR3 protein: CASSTQGNTEAFF
D gene: NA; V gene: TRBV7-3; J gene: TRBJ2-1; clone size: NA; CDR3 DNA: TGTGCCAGCAGTCGAGGTAGGGGGAGGGCCTACAATGAGCAGTTCTTC; CDR3 protein: CASSRGRGRAYNEQFF
D gene: NA; V gene: TRBV5-4; J gene: TRBJ1-3; clone size: NA; CDR3 DNA: TGTGCCAGCAGCATTGACGGCTTTGGAAACACCATATATTTT; CDR3 protein: CASSIDGFGNTIYF
D gene: TRBD1; V gene: TRBV7-3; J gene: TRBJ2-2; clone size: NA; CDR3 DNA: TGTGCCAGCAGCTTTCGGACAGGGGCCGTCACCGGGGAGCTGTTTTTT; CDR3 protein: CASSFRTGAVTGELFF
D gene: NA; V gene: TRBV5-1; J gene: TRBJ2-2; clone size: NA; CDR3 DNA: TGCGCCAGCAGCTTGGCTACAGGGTACGACGGGGAGCTGTTTTTT; CDR3 protein: CASSLATGYDGELFF
D gene: NA; V gene: TRBV27; J gene: TRBJ1-5; clone size: NA; CDR3 DNA: TGTGCCAGCAGTCCTATAAGCAGCAATCAGCCCCAGCATTTT; CDR3 protein: CASSPISSNQPQHF
D gene: TRBD2; V gene: TRBV30; J gene: TRBJ2-7; clone size: NA; CDR3 DNA: TGTGCCTGGAAGTTGGGAGGGAGCTCCTACGAGCAGTACTTC; CDR3 protein: CAWKLGGSSYEQYF
D gene: TRBD2; V gene: TRBV18; J gene: TRBJ2-7; clone size: once; CDR3 DNA: TGTGCCAGCTCAGGAGGGACTAGCGGCTCCTACGAGCAGTACTTC; CDR3 protein: CASSGGTSGSYEQYF
D gene: TRBD2; V gene: TRBV11-3; J gene: TRBJ2-5; clone size: NA; CDR3 DNA: TGTGCCAGCAGCTTAGGTCTAGCGGGAGGACCGGGTAAAGAGACCCAGTACTTC; CDR3 protein: CASSLGLAGGPGKETQYF
D gene: NA; V gene: TRBV7-2; J gene: TRBJ1-1; clone size: NA; CDR3 DNA: TGTGCCAGCAGCAGACCTCAGACAGGAAACACTGAAGCTTTCTTT; CDR3 protein: CASSRPQTGNTEAFF
D gene: NA; V gene: TRBV29-1; J gene: TRBJ2-7; clone size: NA; CDR3 DNA: TGCGGCGTTGAAGAGGGGTACTACGAGCAGTACTTC; CDR3 protein: CGVEEGYYEQYF
D gene: NA; V gene: TRBV30; J gene: TRBJ1-5; clone size: NA; CDR3 DNA: TGTGCCTGGAGTGGAACAAATAGCAATCAGCCCCAGCATTTT; CDR3 protein: CAWSGTNSNQPQHF
D gene: NA; V gene: TRBV5-4; J gene: TRBJ2-2; clone size: NA; CDR3 DNA: TGTGCCAGCAGCTACGGGAGGAACACCGGGGAGCTGTTTTTT; CDR3 protein: CASSYGRNTGELFF
D gene: NA; V gene: TRBV2; J gene: TRBJ2-7; clone size: NA; CDR3 DNA: TGTGCCAGCAGCAACCGGGACACAGCCTACGAGCAGTACTTC; CDR3 protein: CASSNRDTAYEQYF
D gene: TRBD1; V gene: TRBV7-2; J gene: TRBJ2-5; clone size: NA; CDR3 DNA: TGTGCCAGCAGCTTCCGGACAGGCAGGAGACAAGAGACCCAGTACTTC; CDR3 protein: CASSFRTGRRQETQYF
D gene: NA; V gene: TRBV19; J gene: TRBJ2-3; clone size: NA; CDR3 DNA: TGTGCCAGTAGTATAAGGGCAGGGCGAGCGGATACGCAGTATTTT; CDR3 protein: CASSIRAGRADTQYF
D gene: TRBD1; V gene: TRBV6-1; J gene: TRBJ1-1; clone size: NA; CDR3 DNA: TGTGCCAGCAGTGCGGACAGGGACAACACTGAAGCTTTCTTT; CDR3 protein: CASSADRDNTEAFF
D gene: NA; V gene: TRBV5-4; J gene: TRBJ2-7; clone size: NA; CDR3 DNA: TGTGCCAGCAGCTTGGTCGGGCCCCCCTACGAGCAGTACTTC; CDR3 protein: CASSLVGPPYEQYF
D gene: NA; V gene: TRBV4-1; J gene: TRBJ2-3; clone size: NA; CDR3 DNA: TGCGCCAGCAGCCAAGTTGAAGGGCCCTTTAGCACAGATACGCAGTATTTT; CDR3 protein: CASSQVEGPFSTDTQYF
D gene: NA; V gene: TRBV7-9; J gene: TRBJ2-7; clone size: NA; CDR3 DNA: TGTGCCAGCAGCTTAATGGGGCTAGAAGACGAGCAGTACTTC; CDR3 protein: CASSLMGLEDEQYF
D gene: NA; V gene: TRBV12-2; J gene: TRBJ1-1; clone size: NA; CDR3 DNA: TGTGCAAGTCGCCCGCGGGACAGGGGTTCTAACACTGAAGCTTTCTTT; CDR3 protein: CASRPRDRGSNTEAFF
D gene: NA; V gene: TRBV5-1; J gene: TRBJ2-3; clone size: NA; CDR3 DNA: TGCGCCAGCAGCCCGATGCAGGGAGGAGATACGCAGTATTTT; CDR3 protein: CASSPMQGGDTQYF
D gene: NA; V gene: TRBV9; J gene: TRBJ2-5; clone size: NA; CDR3 DNA: TGTGCCAGCAGCGTAAGGGGGGCAGGGGAAGAGACCCAGTACTTC; CDR3 protein: CASSVRGAGEETQYF
D gene: NA; V gene: TRBV5-6; J gene: TRBJ2-7; clone size: NA; CDR3 DNA: TGTGCCAGCAGCTTGGCTGGGACTTATGAAGAGCAGTACTTC; CDR3 protein: CASSLAGTYEEQYF
D gene: NA; V gene: TRBV2; J gene: TRBJ2-4; clone size: NA; CDR3 DNA: TGTGCCAGCAGTGAATCCCGGACCGGACGAAACATTCAGTACTTC; CDR3 protein: CASSESRTGRNIQYF
D gene: TRBD1; V gene: TRBV7-9; J gene: TRBJ2-1; clone size: NA; CDR3 DNA: TGTGCCAGCAGCATCCGGGACAGGGGCGGATGGGATGAGCAGTTCTTC; CDR3 protein: CASSIRDRGGWDEQFF
D gene: TRBD2; V gene: TRBV6-6; J gene: TRBJ2-7; clone size: NA; CDR3 DNA: TGTGCCAGCAGTTACCCCTCCGGGACTATCGACGAGCAGTACTTC; CDR3 protein: CASSYPSGTIDEQYF
D gene: NA; V gene: TRBV7-2; J gene: TRBJ1-2; clone size: NA; CDR3 DNA: TGTGCCAGCAGCCCCGTCCTGAGCGGCTACACCTTC; CDR3 protein: CASSPVLSGYTF
D gene: NA; V gene: TRBV5-1; J gene: TRBJ1-1; clone size: few; CDR3 DNA: TGCGCCAGCAGCTTGGACATGTATAACGCTGAAGCTTTCTTT; CDR3 protein: CASSLDMYNAEAFF
D gene: NA; V gene: TRBV5-1; J gene: TRBJ2-2; clone size: NA; CDR3 DNA: TGCGCCAGCAGTTCTGGTTGGAGCGTAAACACCGGGGAGCTGTTTTTT; CDR3 protein: CASSSGWSVNTGELFF